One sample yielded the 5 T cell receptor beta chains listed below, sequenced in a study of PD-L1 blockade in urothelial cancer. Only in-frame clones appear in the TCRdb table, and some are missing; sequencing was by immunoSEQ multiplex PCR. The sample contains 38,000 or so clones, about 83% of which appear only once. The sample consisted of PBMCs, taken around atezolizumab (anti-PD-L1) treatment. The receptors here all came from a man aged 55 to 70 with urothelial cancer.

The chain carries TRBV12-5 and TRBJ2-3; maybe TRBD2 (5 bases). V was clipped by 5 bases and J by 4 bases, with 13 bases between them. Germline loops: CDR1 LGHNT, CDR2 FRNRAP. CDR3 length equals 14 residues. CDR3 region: CASGSPSSPDTQYF. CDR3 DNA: TGTGCTAGTGGTAGCCCTTCTAGCCCAGATACGCAGTATTTT.

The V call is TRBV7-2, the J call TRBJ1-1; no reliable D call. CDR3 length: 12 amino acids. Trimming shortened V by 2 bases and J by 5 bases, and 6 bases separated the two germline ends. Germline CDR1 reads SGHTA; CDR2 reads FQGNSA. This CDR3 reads CASSLQVTEAFF. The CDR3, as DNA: TGTGCCAGCAGCTTACAGGTAACTGAAGCTTTCTTT.

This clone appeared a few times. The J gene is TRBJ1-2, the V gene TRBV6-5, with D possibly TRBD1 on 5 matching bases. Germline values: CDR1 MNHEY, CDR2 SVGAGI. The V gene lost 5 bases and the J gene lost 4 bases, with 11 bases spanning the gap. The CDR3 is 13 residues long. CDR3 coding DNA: TGTGCCAGCAGTCCCGACAGCTCCTATGGCTACACCTTC. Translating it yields CASSPDSSYGYTF.

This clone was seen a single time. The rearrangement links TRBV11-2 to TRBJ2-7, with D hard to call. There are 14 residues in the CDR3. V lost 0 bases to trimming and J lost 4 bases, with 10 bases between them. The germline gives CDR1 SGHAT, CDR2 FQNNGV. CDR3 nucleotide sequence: TGTGCCAGCAGCTTAGACCCAGGTAGATACGAGCAGTACTTC. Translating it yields CASSLDPGRYEQYF.

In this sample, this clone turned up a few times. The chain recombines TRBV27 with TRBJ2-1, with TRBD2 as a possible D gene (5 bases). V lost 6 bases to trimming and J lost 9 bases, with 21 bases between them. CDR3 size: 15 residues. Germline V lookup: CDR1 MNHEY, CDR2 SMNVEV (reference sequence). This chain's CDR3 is CASSPLIGERGEQFF. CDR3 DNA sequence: TGTGCCAGCAGCCCACTCATCGGGGAGCGCGGTGAGCAGTTCTTC.